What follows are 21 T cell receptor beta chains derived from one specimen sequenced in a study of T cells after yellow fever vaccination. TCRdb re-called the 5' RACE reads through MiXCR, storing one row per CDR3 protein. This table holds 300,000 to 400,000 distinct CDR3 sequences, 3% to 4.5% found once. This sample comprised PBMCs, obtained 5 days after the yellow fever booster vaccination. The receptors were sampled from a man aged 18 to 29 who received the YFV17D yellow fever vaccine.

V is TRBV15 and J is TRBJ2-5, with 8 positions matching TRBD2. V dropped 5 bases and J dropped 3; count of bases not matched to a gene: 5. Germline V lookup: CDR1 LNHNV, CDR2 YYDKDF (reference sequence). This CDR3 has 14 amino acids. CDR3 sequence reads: CATSLSSGEETQYF. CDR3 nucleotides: TGTGCCACCAGCCTAAGTAGCGGGGAAGAGACCCAGTACTTC.

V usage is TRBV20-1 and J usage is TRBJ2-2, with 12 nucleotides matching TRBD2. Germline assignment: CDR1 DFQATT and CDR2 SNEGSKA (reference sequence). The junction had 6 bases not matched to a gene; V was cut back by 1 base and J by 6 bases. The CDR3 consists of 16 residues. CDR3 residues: CSARVASGGAAGELFF. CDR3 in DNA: TGCAGTGCTAGAGTGGCTAGCGGGGGGGCAGCCGGGGAGCTGTTTTTT.

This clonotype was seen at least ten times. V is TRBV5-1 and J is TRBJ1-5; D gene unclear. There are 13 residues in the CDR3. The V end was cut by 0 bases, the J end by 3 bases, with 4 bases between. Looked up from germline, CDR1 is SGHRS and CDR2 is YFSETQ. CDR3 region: CASSLGTNQPQHF. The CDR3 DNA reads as TGCGCCAGCAGCTTGGGAACCAATCAGCCCCAGCATTTT.

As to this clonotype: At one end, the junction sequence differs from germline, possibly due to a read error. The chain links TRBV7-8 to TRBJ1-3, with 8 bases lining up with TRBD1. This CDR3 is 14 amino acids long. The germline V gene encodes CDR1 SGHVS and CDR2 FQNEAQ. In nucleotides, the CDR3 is TGTGCCAGCAGCCGGGGACAGGACCCGGCCAGCCCGTACTTT. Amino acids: CASSRGQDPASPYF.

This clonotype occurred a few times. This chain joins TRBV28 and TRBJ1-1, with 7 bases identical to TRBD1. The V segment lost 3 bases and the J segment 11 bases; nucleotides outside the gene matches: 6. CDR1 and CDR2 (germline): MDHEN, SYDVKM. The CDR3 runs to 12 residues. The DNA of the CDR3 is TGTGCCAGCAGTTTCCAGGGGGTGACGGCTTTCTTT. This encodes CASSFQGVTAFF.

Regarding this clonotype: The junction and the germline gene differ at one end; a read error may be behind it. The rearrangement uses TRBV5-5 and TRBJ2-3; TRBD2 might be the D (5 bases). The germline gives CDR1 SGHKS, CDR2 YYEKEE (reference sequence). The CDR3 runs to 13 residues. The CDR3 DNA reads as TGTGCCAGCAGCGCGGGCCTCACAGAGACGCAGTATTTT. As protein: CASSAGLTETQYF.

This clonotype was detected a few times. In DNA form, the CDR3 reads TGTGCCAGCAGCCAAGAGGAATATAGCACAGATACGCAGTATTTT. Amino acid sequence: CASSQEEYSTDTQYF. The genes are TRBV4-2 and TRBJ2-3; D is uncertain. The CDR3 contains 15 residues. Germline V gene data show CDR1 as LGHNA and CDR2 as YNFKEQ. V shed 0 bases and J shed 0 bases, with 7 bases lying between them.

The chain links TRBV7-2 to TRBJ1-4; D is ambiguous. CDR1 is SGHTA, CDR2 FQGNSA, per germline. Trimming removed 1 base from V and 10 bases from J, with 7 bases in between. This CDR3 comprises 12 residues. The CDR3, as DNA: TGTGCCAGCAGCTTAGACACGGGAAAACTGTTTTTT. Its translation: CASSLDTGKLFF.

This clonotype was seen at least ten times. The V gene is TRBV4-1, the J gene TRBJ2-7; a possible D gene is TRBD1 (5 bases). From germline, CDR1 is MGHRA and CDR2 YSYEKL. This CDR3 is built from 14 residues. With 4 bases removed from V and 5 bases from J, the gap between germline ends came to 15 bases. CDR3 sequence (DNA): TGCGCCAGCAGCCCTCAGTCGTGGGGCCACGAGCAGTACTTC. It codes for CASSPQSWGHEQYF.

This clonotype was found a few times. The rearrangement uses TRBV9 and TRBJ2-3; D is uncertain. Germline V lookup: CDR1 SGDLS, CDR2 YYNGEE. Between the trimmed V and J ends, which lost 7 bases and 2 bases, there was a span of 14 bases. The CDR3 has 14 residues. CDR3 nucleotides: TGTGCCAGCGGACCGGGCCATCACACAGATACGCAGTATTTT. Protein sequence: CASGPGHHTDTQYF.

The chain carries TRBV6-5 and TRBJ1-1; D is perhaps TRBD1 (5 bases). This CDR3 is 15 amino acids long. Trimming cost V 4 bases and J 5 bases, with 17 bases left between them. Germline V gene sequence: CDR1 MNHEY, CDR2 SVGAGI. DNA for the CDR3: TGTGCCAGCAGTTCCCCACACTCCCAGGGAACTGAAGCTTTCTTT. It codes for CASSSPHSQGTEAFF.

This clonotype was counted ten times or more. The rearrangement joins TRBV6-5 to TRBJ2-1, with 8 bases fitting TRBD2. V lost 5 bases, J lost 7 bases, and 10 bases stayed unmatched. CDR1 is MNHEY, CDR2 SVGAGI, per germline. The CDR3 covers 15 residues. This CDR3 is CASSQGTSRGNEQFF. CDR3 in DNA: TGTGCCAGCAGTCAAGGGACTAGTCGAGGGAATGAGCAGTTCTTC.

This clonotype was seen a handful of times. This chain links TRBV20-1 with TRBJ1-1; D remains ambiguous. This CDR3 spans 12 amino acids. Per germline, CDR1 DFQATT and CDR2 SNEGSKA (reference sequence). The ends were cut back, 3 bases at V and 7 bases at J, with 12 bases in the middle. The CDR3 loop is CSASSSDFEAFF. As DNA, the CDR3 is TGCAGTGCTAGTAGCAGCGACTTTGAAGCTTTCTTT.

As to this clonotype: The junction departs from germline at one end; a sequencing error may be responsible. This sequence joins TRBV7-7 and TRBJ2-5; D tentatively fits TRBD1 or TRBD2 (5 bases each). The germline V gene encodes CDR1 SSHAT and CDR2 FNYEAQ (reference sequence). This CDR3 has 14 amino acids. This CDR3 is CASSLVRGAETQYF. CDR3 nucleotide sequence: TGTGCTAGCAGCTTAGTTAGGGGAGCCGAGACCCAGTACTTC.

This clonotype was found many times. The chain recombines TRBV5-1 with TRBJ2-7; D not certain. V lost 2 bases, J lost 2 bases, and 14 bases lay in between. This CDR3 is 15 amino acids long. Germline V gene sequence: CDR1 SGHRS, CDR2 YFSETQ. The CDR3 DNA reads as TGCGCCAGCAGCTTCGCAGCCGCCCCCCCCTACGAGCAGTACTTC. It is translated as CASSFAAAPPYEQYF. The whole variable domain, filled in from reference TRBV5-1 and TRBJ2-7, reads KAGVTQTPRYLIKTRGQQVTLSCSPISGHRSVSWYQQTPGQGLQFLFEYFSETQRNKGNFPGRFSGRQFSNSRSEMNVSTLELGDSALYLCASSFAAAPPYEQYFGPGTRLTVT.

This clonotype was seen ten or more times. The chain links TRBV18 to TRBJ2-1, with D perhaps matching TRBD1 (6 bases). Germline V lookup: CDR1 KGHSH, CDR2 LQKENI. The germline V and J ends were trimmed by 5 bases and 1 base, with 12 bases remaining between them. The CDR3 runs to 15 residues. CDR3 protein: CASSYGQYSYNEQFF. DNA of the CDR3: TGTGCCAGCTCATATGGACAGTATTCCTACAATGAGCAGTTCTTC.

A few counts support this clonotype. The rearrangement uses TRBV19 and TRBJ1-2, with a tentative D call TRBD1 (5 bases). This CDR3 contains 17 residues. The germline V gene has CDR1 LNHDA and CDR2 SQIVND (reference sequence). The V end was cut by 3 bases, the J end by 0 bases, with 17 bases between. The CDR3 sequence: CASSILEGPASNYGYTF. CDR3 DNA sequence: TGTGCCAGTAGTATCTTGGAGGGGCCAGCCTCTAACTATGGCTACACCTTC.

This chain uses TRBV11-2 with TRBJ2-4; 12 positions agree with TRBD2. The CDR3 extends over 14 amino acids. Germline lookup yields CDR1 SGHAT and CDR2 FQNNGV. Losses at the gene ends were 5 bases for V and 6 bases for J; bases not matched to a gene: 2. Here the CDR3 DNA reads TGTGCCAGCAGCCCGACTAGCGGGGGAAACATTCAGTACTTC. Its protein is CASSPTSGGNIQYF.

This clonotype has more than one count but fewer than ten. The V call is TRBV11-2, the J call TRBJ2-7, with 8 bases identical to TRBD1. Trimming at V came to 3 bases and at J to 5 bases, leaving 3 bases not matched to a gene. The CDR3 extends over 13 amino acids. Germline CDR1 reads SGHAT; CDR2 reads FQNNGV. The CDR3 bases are TGTGCCAGCAGCTTCAGGGGGCTTGACGAGCAGTACGTC. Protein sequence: CASSFRGLDEQYV.

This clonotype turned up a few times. Here the CDR3 reads CASSLTAVNTGELFF. CDR3 DNA sequence: TGCGCCAGCAGCTTGACGGCAGTAAACACCGGGGAGCTGTTTTTT. The rearrangement joins TRBV5-1 to TRBJ2-2; D call uncertain. This CDR3 has 15 residues. The V gene's germline CDR1 is SGHRS and CDR2 YFSETQ. V lost 1 base to trimming and J lost 2 bases, with 9 bases between them.

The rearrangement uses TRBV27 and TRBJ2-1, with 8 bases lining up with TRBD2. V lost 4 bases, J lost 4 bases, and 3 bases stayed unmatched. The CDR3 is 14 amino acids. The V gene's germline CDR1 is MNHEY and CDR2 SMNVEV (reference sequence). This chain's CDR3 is CASSWASGYNEQFF. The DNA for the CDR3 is TGTGCCAGCAGTTGGGCTAGCGGGTACAATGAGCAGTTCTTC.